The T cell receptor (beta chain) described here comes from a study of graft-versus-host responses after intestinal transplantation. Whole-study findings and limits: Levels of circulating GvH clones at their peak were associated with early post-transplant HvG declines.

V shed 4 bases and J 1 base; nucleotides not matched to a gene: 4. The CDR3 is made up of 15 amino acids. Germline lookup yields CDR1 MNHEY and CDR2 SVGAGI. At the end of the reaction, proliferating CFSE-low CD3+CD4+ and CD3+CD8+ responders were sorted. This clone was found a few times. Sequenced by immunoSEQ multiplex PCR; TCRdb stores in-frame clones only, minus some. The sample contains roughly 4,900 clones, about 30% of which appear only once. The sample here was alloreactive CD4+ T cells from a mixed lymphocyte reaction culture, taken before intestinal transplant. The subset was: CFSE-low proliferating T cells sorted from roughly 6-day pre-transplant mixed lymphocyte reaction (GvH or HvG direction). The rearrangement joins TRBV6-5 to TRBJ2-1; 7 nucleotides align to TRBD2. The clonotype was recovered from a human patient who received an intestinal transplant. CDR3 region: CASSLQAGSYNEQFF. CDR3 nucleotide sequence: TGTGCCAGCAGTTTACAAGCGGGATCCTACAATGAGCAGTTCTTC.